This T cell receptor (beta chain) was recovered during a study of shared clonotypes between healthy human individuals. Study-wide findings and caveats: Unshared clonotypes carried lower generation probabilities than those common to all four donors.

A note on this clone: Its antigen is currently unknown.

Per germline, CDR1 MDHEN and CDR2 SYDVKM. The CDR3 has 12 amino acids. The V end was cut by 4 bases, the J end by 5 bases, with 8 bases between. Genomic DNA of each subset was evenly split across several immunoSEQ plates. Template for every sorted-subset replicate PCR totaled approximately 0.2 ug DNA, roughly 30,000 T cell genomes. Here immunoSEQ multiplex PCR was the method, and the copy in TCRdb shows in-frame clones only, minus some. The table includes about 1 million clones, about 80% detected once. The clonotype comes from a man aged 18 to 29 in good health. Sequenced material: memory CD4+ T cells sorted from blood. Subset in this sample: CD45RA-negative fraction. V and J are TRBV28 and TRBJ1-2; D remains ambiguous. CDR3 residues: CASSSAAYGYTF. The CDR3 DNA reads TGTGCCAGCAGTTCGGCGGCTTATGGCTACACCTTC.